The 7 T cell receptor beta chains given below trace back to one sample, sequenced in a study of Graves' ophthalmopathy and Graves' hyperthyroidism. RNA transcripts served as template for amplifying TCR beta CDR3 sequences. RT-PCR with HTBI primers came first, then second-round multiplex PCR. TCRdb re-called the multiplex PCR reads through MiXCR, storing one row per CDR3 protein. Of about 590,000 distinct CDR3 sequences in the sample, approximately 35% were seen once. Sample: peripheral blood or thyroid tissue (not recorded which). These receptor sequences come from an adult man with Graves' hyperthyroidism.

The CDR3 region is CATSDPGTANYGYTF. Here the CDR3 DNA reads TGTGCCACCAGTGATCCGGGGACAGCTAACTATGGCTACACCTTC. The chain joins TRBV24-1 to TRBJ1-2, with 7 bases lining up with TRBD1. The CDR3 covers 15 residues. V lost 3 bases and J lost 0; bases outside the gene matches: 3. From germline, CDR1 is KGHDR and CDR2 SFDVKD.

CDR3 region: CASSLGDRGPWNTEAFF. CDR3 DNA sequence: TGTGCCAGCAGCTTAGGGGATCGGGGACCTTGGAACACTGAAGCTTTCTTT. The gene calls are TRBV7-9 and TRBJ1-1, with D perhaps matching TRBD1 (5 bases). The V end lost 1 base, the J end lost 1 base, and 16 bases lay between the germline ends. CDR1 is SEHNR and CDR2 is FQNEAQ in the germline V gene (reference sequence). CDR3 length: 17 residues.

The gene calls are TRBV6-1 and TRBJ1-1; no firm D call. Trimming shortened V by 0 bases and J by 1 base, and 9 bases separated the two germline ends. In germline, CDR1 is MNHNS, CDR2 SASEGT. The CDR3 length is 15 residues. Here the CDR3 reads CASSEARHWNTEAFF. DNA for the CDR3: TGTGCCAGCAGTGAAGCGCGGCACTGGAACACTGAAGCTTTCTTT.

In this sample, this clonotype turned up once. The chain links TRBV7-9 to TRBJ1-5; tentatively, D is TRBD1 (6 bases). Germline V gene sequence: CDR1 SEHNR, CDR2 FQNEAQ (reference sequence). This CDR3 is built from 13 residues. Trimming removed 5 bases at V and 5 bases at J, with 10 bases between. For the CDR3, the DNA is TGTGCCAGCAGCCCGGACAGCCATCAGCCCCAGCATTTT. Translating gives CASSPDSHQPQHF.

This clonotype was recorded many times. The chain combines TRBV19 with TRBJ2-6, with D possibly being TRBD1 (5 bases). This CDR3 is 16 amino acids long. Per germline, CDR1 LNHDA and CDR2 SQIVND (reference sequence). The V end lost 2 bases, the J end lost 2 bases, and 10 bases lay between the germline ends. CDR3 residues: CASSILQGAGANVLTF. CDR3 DNA: TGTGCCAGTAGTATATTGCAGGGTGCTGGGGCCAACGTCCTGACTTTC.

Worth noting for this clonotype: Given a much more abundant clone one base away, this may be a read error. The chain is built from TRBV5-5 and TRBJ1-5; D is perhaps TRBD1 (5 bases). Germline values: CDR1 SGHKS, CDR2 YYEKEE (reference sequence). This CDR3 region has 14 residues. CDR3 in amino acids: CASSLLGDNQPQQF. CDR3 DNA sequence: TGTGCCAGCAGCTTGTTAGGGGATAATCAGCCCCAGCAGTTT. Complete variable domain (other parts from reference TRBV5-5 and TRBJ1-5): DAGVTQSPTHLIKTRGQQVTLRCSPISGHKSVSWYQQVLGQGPQFIFQYYEKEERGRGNFPDRFSARQFPNYSSELNVNALLLGDSALYLCASSLLGDNQPQQFGDGTRLSIL.

In its sample, this clonotype was seen many times. This rearrangement joins TRBV9 to TRBJ1-2, with 10 bases fitting TRBD1. The V gene end was trimmed by 3 bases and the J gene end by 8 bases; junction bases not matched to a gene: 4. This CDR3 contains 13 residues. In germline, CDR1 is SGDLS, CDR2 YYNGEE. CDR3 bases: TGTGCCAGCAGCGGACAGGGGGCTGGAGGCTACACCTTC. It specifies CASSGQGAGGYTF.